The 18 T cell receptor beta chains in this list originate from one sample, sequenced in a study of T cell changes during pregnancy in multiple sclerosis. Method: immunoSEQ multiplex PCR; TCRdb's copy keeps in-frame clones and lacks some. The sample lists about 57,000 clones, around 90% occurring once. The input for sequencing was peripheral blood, taken after pregnancy. The receptors derive from a female donor in good health, enrolled as a control in a pregnancy study.

V usage is TRBV28 and J usage is TRBJ2-5; tentative D call: TRBD1 (5 bases). This CDR3 region has 12 residues. Germline CDR1 and CDR2: MDHEN and SYDVKM. V was clipped by 1 base and J by 7 bases, with 7 bases between them. CDR3 sequence (DNA): TGTGCCAGCAGTTTATTTCAGGGGACCCAGTACTTC. It encodes CASSLFQGTQYF.

This clone was observed a handful of times. The CDR3 protein is CASSLRGLGGYTF. CDR3 coding DNA: TGTGCCAGCAGTTTAAGGGGGCTCGGAGGCTACACCTTC. This chain uses TRBV27 with TRBJ1-2; 7 bases are shared with TRBD1. V was pared by 2 bases and J by 8 bases, with 5 bases of the junction left unmatched. The CDR3 consists of 13 residues. The germline V gene has CDR1 MNHEY and CDR2 SMNVEV (reference sequence).

The chain joins TRBV7-3 to TRBJ1-5; D is undetermined. The V gene lost 4 bases and the J gene lost 7 bases, with 5 bases spanning the gap. The length of the CDR3 is 11 residues. Germline V gene data show CDR1 as SGHTA and CDR2 as FQGTGA. In nucleotides, the CDR3 is TGTGCCAGCAGCTGCAGGCAGCCCCAGCATTTT. This encodes CASSCRQPQHF. Supplemented by reference TRBV7-3 and TRBJ1-5, the full variable domain reads GAGVSQTPSNKVTEKGKYVELRCDPISGHTALYWYRQSLGQGPEFLIYFQGTGAADDSGLPNDRFFAVRPEGSVSTLKIQRTERGDSAVYLCASSCRQPQHFGDGTRLSIL.

A remark on this clone: One end of the junction is discordant with germline, which a read error may explain. The rearrangement joins TRBV7-7 to TRBJ2-1; 16 nucleotides match TRBD2. This CDR3 has 17 amino acids. Germline CDR1 is SSHAT and CDR2 is FNYEAQ (reference sequence). DNA of the CDR3: TGTGCTAGCAGCAAAGGGACTAGCGGGGGGGCCTGGGACGAGCAGTTCTTC. Its protein product is CASSKGTSGGAWDEQFF.

V gene TRBV7-8 combines with J gene TRBJ2-3; 9 bases line up with TRBD2. The CDR3 is 15 residues long. The germline CDR1 and CDR2 sequences are SGHVS and FQNEAQ. J gave up 6 bases and V 2 bases, and 6 bases lay outside the gene matches. The CDR3 sequence is CASSLWARGGDTQYF. CDR3 nucleotides: TGTGCCAGCAGCTTATGGGCGCGGGGGGGGGATACGCAGTATTTT.

The gene calls are TRBV4-3 and TRBJ1-1, with 8 positions matching TRBD1. V was pared by 3 bases and J by 1 base, with 1 base of the junction left unmatched. The germline V gene has CDR1 LGHNA and CDR2 YSLEER. The CDR3 runs 14 residues. For the CDR3, the DNA is TGCGCCAGCAGCCATGACAGGGGGAACACTGAAGCTTTCTTT. Its translation: CASSHDRGNTEAFF.

This chain uses TRBV7-2 with TRBJ2-7; the match to TRBD2 covers 7 bases. V dropped 1 base and J dropped 4; count of bases not matched to a gene: 7. CDR1 and CDR2 (germline): SGHTA, FQGNSA. There are 15 residues in the CDR3. In DNA, the CDR3 is TGTGCCAGCAGCTTAGGGGCGGGAGATATTTACGAGCAGTACTTC. It translates to CASSLGAGDIYEQYF.

The chain uses TRBV19 and TRBJ2-1; D is possibly TRBD2 (5 bases). The CDR3 consists of 16 residues. CDR1 is LNHDA, CDR2 SQIVND, per germline (reference sequence). Trimming removed 6 bases from V and 5 bases from J, with 20 bases in between. The CDR3 nucleotides read TGTGCCAGTAGCACTACACCGGCGCTAGCCCACAATGAGCAGTTCTTC. The encoded protein is CASSTTPALAHNEQFF.

The chain links TRBV15 to TRBJ1-2, with TRBD1 as a possible D gene (6 bases). CDR3 length: 13 amino acids. The germline CDR1 and CDR2 sequences are LNHNV and YYDKDF (reference sequence). Trimming took 4 bases from V and 12 from J, leaving 18 bases between them. CDR3 nucleotides: TGTGCCACCAGCACCCTTTACCGGGAGGGGGACACCTTC. It codes for CATSTLYREGDTF.

This chain links TRBV4-3 with TRBJ2-2; TRBD2 matches at 7 bases. Trimming removed 3 bases from V and 1 base from J; junction bases left unmatched: 5. Germline-derived CDR1 and CDR2 are LGHNA and YSLEER. The CDR3 covers 16 residues. CDR3 DNA: TGCGCCAGCAGCCACCTCCTAGCGGAGAACACCGGGGAGCTGTTTTTT. This sequence encodes CASSHLLAENTGELFF.

The chain employs TRBV28 and TRBJ1-2; 9 nucleotides line up with TRBD1. J gave up 7 bases and V 9 bases, and 15 bases lay outside the gene matches. The CDR3 loop spans 15 amino acids. Germline-derived CDR1 and CDR2 are MDHEN and SYDVKM. The CDR3 reads CASQVPGQGIGGYTF. In DNA, the CDR3 is TGTGCCAGTCAAGTACCGGGACAGGGCATTGGTGGCTACACCTTC.

This clone was picked up a small number of times. The genes are TRBV7-2 and TRBJ2-7; 13 bases are a match to TRBD2. The trim removed 5 bases at V and 6 bases at J, leaving 4 bases unmatched. Looked up from germline, CDR1 is SGHTA and CDR2 is FQGNSA. This CDR3 spans 14 amino acids. The CDR3 sequence: CASSPRTSGGEQYF. The CDR3 nucleotides read TGTGCCAGCAGCCCACGGACTAGCGGGGGCGAGCAGTACTTC.

The chain combines TRBV18 with TRBJ2-4; D not resolved. CDR1 KGHSH and CDR2 LQKENI come from the germline V gene. This CDR3 is built from 14 residues. With 6 bases removed from V and 2 bases from J, the gap between germline ends came to 11 bases. The CDR3 region has the DNA TGTGCCAGCTCTCAACAGTCAACCAAAAACATTCAGTACTTC. Amino acids: CASSQQSTKNIQYF.

V and J are TRBV18 and TRBJ2-7; the match to TRBD1 covers 7 bases. CDR1 is KGHSH, CDR2 LQKENI, per germline. V lost 4 bases to trimming and J lost 4 bases; unmatched junction nucleotides: 4. The CDR3 covers 13 residues. The CDR3 protein is CASSQGTAYEQYF. CDR3 DNA sequence: TGTGCCAGCTCACAGGGGACAGCTTACGAGCAGTACTTC.

The chain recombines TRBV2 with TRBJ1-2; the D is unclear. Germline CDR1 reads SNHLY; CDR2 reads FYNNEI. The ends were cut back, 8 bases at V and 4 bases at J, with 20 bases in the middle. The CDR3 extends over 15 amino acids. Here the CDR3 reads CASETEGGFGYGYTF. DNA for the CDR3: TGTGCCAGCGAAACTGAGGGAGGGTTCGGCTATGGCTACACCTTC.

The chain uses TRBV11-3 and TRBJ2-7, with 8 bases lining up with TRBD1. This CDR3 comprises 17 residues. Trimming took 2 bases from V and 4 from J; bases not matched to a gene: 13. The germline CDR1 and CDR2 sequences are SGHNT and YENEEA. Here the CDR3 reads CASSLSSRTGRRYEQYF. CDR3 nucleotide sequence: TGTGCCAGCAGCTTATCTTCGCGGACAGGGCGACGATACGAGCAGTACTTC.

This clone turned up a few times. CDR3: CASSPLGSGKYNEQFF. CDR3 in DNA: TGTGCCAGCAGCCCTCTAGGTAGCGGGAAGTACAATGAGCAGTTCTTC. The chain employs TRBV7-3 and TRBJ2-1, with 8 bases matching TRBD2. Trimming cost V 5 bases and J 4 bases; bases outside gene matches: 10. The germline V gene encodes CDR1 SGHTA and CDR2 FQGTGA. This CDR3 is built from 16 residues.

The chain carries TRBV2 and TRBJ2-1, with 15 bases fitting TRBD2. The CDR3 runs to 16 residues. The junction had 6 bases not matched to a gene; V was cut back by 8 bases and J by 4 bases. In germline, CDR1 is SNHLY, CDR2 FYNNEI. The CDR3 DNA follows: TGTGCCAGCCAACGGACTAGCGGGGGGGCGTACAATGAGCAGTTCTTC. Protein: CASQRTSGGAYNEQFF.